The rows below give T cell receptor beta chains drawn from one sample of a study of CD8+ T cells in alopecia areata. Using immunoSEQ multiplex PCR, the repertoire was profiled, and TCRdb retains in-frame clones only, with some absent. The table includes 200,000 or so clones, 40% to 55% detected once. The starting material was CD4+ T cells sorted from blood, obtained around week 37, from a patient treated with tofacitinib. The receptors here all came from a human donor with alopecia areata. CDR3s include the opening cysteine and the closing phenylalanine or tryptophan. Fields, in order: D gene, J gene, clone size, V gene, CDR3 protein, CDR3 DNA. D genes are given only for firm matches. Clone size is shown for a subset of rows, as once, few, many or a class of expanded clone.

>TRBD2|TRBJ2-7|NA|TRBV29-1
CSVAPRGVYEQYF
TGCAGCGTTGCCCCGCGGGGGGTCTACGAGCAGTACTTC
>NA|TRBJ2-7|NA|TRBV5-1
CASSLGEYEQYF
TGCGCCAGCAGCTTGGGGGAGTACGAGCAGTACTTC
>TRBD1|TRBJ2-1|NA|TRBV5-1
CASSLGQGSYNEQFF
TGCGCCAGCAGCCTGGGACAGGGGAGCTACAATGAGCAGTTCTTC
>NA|TRBJ1-5|NA|TRBV29-1
CSVAVVGNQPQHF
TGCAGCGTGGCTGTTGTGGGCAATCAGCCCCAGCATTTT
>TRBD2|TRBJ2-3|few|TRBV5-1
CASSTGLAGGYADTQYF
TGCGCCAGCAGCACGGGACTAGCGGGAGGGTACGCAGATACGCAGTATTTT
>TRBD2|TRBJ2-5|NA|TRBV6-5
CASSISGAETQYF
TGTGCCAGCAGTATTAGCGGGGCAGAGACCCAGTACTTC
>TRBD2|TRBJ2-1|once|TRBV5-1
CASSWSLGEGSNEQFF
TGCGCCAGCAGCTGGAGTCTGGGGGAGGGATCGAATGAGCAGTTCTTC
>TRBD2|TRBJ2-2|NA|TRBV4-1
CASSQGTSSGELFF
TGCGCCAGCAGCCAAGGGACTAGCTCCGGGGAGCTGTTTTTT
>NA|TRBJ2-1|few|TRBV30
CAWTAGRNNEQFF
TGTGCCTGGACTGCCGGCCGAAACAATGAGCAGTTCTTC
>NA|TRBJ1-2|NA|TRBV5-1
CASSLGTANYGYTF
TGCGCCAGCAGCTTGGGGACAGCTAACTATGGCTACACCTTC
>TRBD1|TRBJ2-3|NA|TRBV5-1
CASSLGTGGAETQYF
TGCGCCAGCAGCTTGGGGACAGGGGGCGCAGAGACGCAGTATTTT
>NA|TRBJ2-1|few|TRBV2
CASRATSYNEQFF
TGTGCCAGCAGAGCTACTAGCTACAATGAGCAGTTCTTC
>TRBD2|TRBJ2-1|NA|TRBV6-4
CASSDRSGRAVYEQFF
TGTGCCAGCAGTGACCGGAGCGGGAGGGCTGTCTATGAGCAGTTCTTC
>NA|TRBJ2-5|NA|TRBV30
CAWSMRDTLWETQYF
TGTGCCTGGAGTATGCGAGACACGCTCTGGGAGACCCAGTACTTC
>NA|TRBJ2-5|few|TRBV6-5
CASRTGNRETQYF
TGTGCCAGCAGAACAGGGAATCGGGAGACCCAGTACTTC
>NA|TRBJ2-3|few|TRBV7-9
CASSPAGSFTDTQYF
TGTGCCAGCAGCCCCGCGGGGTCCTTCACAGATACGCAGTATTTT
>TRBD2|TRBJ2-4|NA|TRBV2
CASSEFGTSFDIQYF
TGTGCCAGCAGTGAATTTGGGACTAGCTTCGACATTCAGTACTTC
>TRBD2|TRBJ2-7|NA|TRBV20-1
CSVTSGEQYF
TGCAGTGTGACTAGCGGTGAGCAGTACTTC
>TRBD2|TRBJ2-3|NA|TRBV29-1
CSAPTSGTDTQYF
TGCAGCGCCCCGACTAGCGGCACAGATACGCAGTATTTT